A single sample gave rise to the 12 T cell receptor beta chains below, sequenced in a study of blood T cell repertoires in COVID-19. Repertoires were generated with immunoSEQ multiplex PCR, while TCRdb's copy carries only in-frame clones and drops some. The sample lists about 180,000 clones; roughly 88% were seen once. What was sequenced was peripheral blood. The receptors stem from a man aged 55 to 70 with acute or convalescent COVID-19.

The chain combines TRBV3-1 (or the pseudogene TRBV3-2) with TRBJ2-7; D is undetermined. The V gene lost 0 bases and the J gene lost 4 bases, with 4 bases spanning the gap. The germline CDR1 and CDR2 sequences are LGHDT and YNNKEL (reference sequence). This CDR3 has 12 residues. The CDR3 DNA reads as TGTGCCAGCAGCCAAGATATGTACGAGCAGTACTTC. The encoded protein is CASSQDMYEQYF.

This chain connects TRBV7-6 to TRBJ2-4, with 11 bases identical to TRBD2. The CDR3 is 20 amino acids. Trimming at V came to 4 bases and at J to 0 bases, leaving 14 bases not matched to a gene. Per the germline V gene, CDR1 is SGHVS and CDR2 is FNYEAQ. CDR3 sequence (DNA): TGTGCCAGCAGCTCTCTCCCCGGGACTAGCGGAATACTAGCCAAAAACATTCAGTACTTC. Encoded protein: CASSSLPGTSGILAKNIQYF.

J is TRBJ2-2 and V is TRBV7-6; 7 bases line up with TRBD2. The germline CDR1 and CDR2 sequences are SGHVS and FNYEAQ. Trimming cost V 11 bases and J 4 bases; bases outside gene matches: 10. This CDR3 region has 14 residues. The CDR3 protein is CAGEIAGGTGELFF. The CDR3 bases are TGTGCCGGGGAAATAGCGGGTGGCACCGGGGAGCTGTTTTTT.

This chain connects TRBV10-3 to TRBJ1-4; D remains unclear. Trimming cost V 4 bases and J 4 bases, with 7 bases left between them. This CDR3 contains 13 residues. CDR1 and CDR2 from the germline V gene are ENHRY and SYGVKD. The CDR3 DNA reads as TGTGCCATCAGTGGACGCGGTAATGAAAAACTGTTTTTT. It yields the protein CAISGRGNEKLFF.

The rearrangement links TRBV10-3 to TRBJ2-2; D possibly corresponds to TRBD2 (6 bases). Deletions cut 4 bases from V and 7 bases from J, with 19 bases between. CDR3 length: 16 amino acids. Germline V gene sequence: CDR1 ENHRY, CDR2 SYGVKD. The CDR3 loop reads CAISVDTSRVVGELFF. The CDR3 nucleotides read TGTGCCATCAGTGTCGATACTAGCAGGGTGGTCGGGGAGCTGTTTTTT.

This chain's CDR3 is CASSLLAGGSYNEQFF. The CDR3 region has the DNA TGTGCCAGCTCACTACTAGCGGGAGGCTCCTACAATGAGCAGTTCTTC. The chain joins TRBV18 to TRBJ2-1; 12 positions match TRBD2. With 4 bases clipped from V and 0 bases from J, the junction kept 1 base outside the gene matches. The CDR3 consists of 16 residues. The germline gives CDR1 KGHSH, CDR2 LQKENI.

This clone has more than one count but fewer than ten. The CDR3 is CAISEDGGRGNTGELFF. CDR3 bases: TGTGCCATCAGTGAGGACGGCGGGAGAGGGAACACCGGGGAGCTGTTTTTT. This chain joins TRBV10-3 and TRBJ2-2; TRBD2 matches 7 bases. The length of the CDR3 is 17 residues. Trimming took 2 bases from V and 1 from J; bases not matched to a gene: 7. Germline V lookup: CDR1 ENHRY, CDR2 SYGVKD.

V gene TRBV3-1 (or the pseudogene TRBV3-2) combines with J gene TRBJ2-5, with D perhaps TRBD1 (5 bases). V lost 0 bases to trimming and J lost 5 bases, with 13 bases between them. This CDR3 spans 15 amino acids. The V gene's germline CDR1 is LGHDT and CDR2 YNNKEL (reference sequence). The CDR3 DNA is TGTGCCAGCAGCCAAGATACAGGCGCTAGTGAGACCCAGTACTTC. This gives the protein CASSQDTGASETQYF.

The V call is TRBV28, the J call TRBJ2-1; perhaps TRBD2 as D (6 bases). Trimming cost V 4 bases and J 4 bases, with 17 bases left between them. The CDR3 is made up of 16 amino acids. The germline V gene has CDR1 MDHEN and CDR2 SYDVKM. The CDR3 nucleotides read TGTGCCAGCAGTTCTACCTTCGCGGGGCGGTACAATGAGCAGTTCTTC. This gives the protein CASSSTFAGRYNEQFF.

The chain is built from TRBV25-1 and TRBJ1-4; 9 positions agree with TRBD1. The V gene end was trimmed by 5 bases and the J gene end by 4 bases; junction bases not matched to a gene: 8. The V gene's germline CDR1 is MGHDK and CDR2 SYGVNS. This CDR3 is 16 amino acids long. The CDR3 region is CASSTQGAQGNEKLFF. In DNA form, the CDR3 reads TGTGCCAGCAGTACACAGGGGGCTCAGGGTAATGAAAAACTGTTTTTT.

The chain is built from TRBV11-2 and TRBJ2-7; 10 bases match TRBD1. Germline CDR1 SGHAT, CDR2 FQNNGV. The V and J ends lost 6 bases and 5 bases, in that order; junction bases with no gene match: 7. CDR3 length equals 14 residues. CDR3 protein: CASRGQGRVNEQYF. The CDR3, as DNA: TGTGCCAGCAGGGGACAGGGGAGAGTTAACGAGCAGTACTTC.

This chain joins TRBV7-2 and TRBJ2-5; 12 bases fit TRBD2. The CDR3 covers 19 residues. V lost 0 bases to trimming and J lost 2 bases; unmatched junction nucleotides: 10. Germline lookup yields CDR1 SGHTA and CDR2 FQGNSA. The CDR3 bases are TGTGCCAGCAGCTTAGCGCCCCTAGGACTAGCGGGGATTCAAGAGACCCAGTACTTC. This gives the protein CASSLAPLGLAGIQETQYF.